Shown below are 15 T cell receptor beta chains from a single sample sequenced in a study of beta chain features in type 1 diabetes. Every isolated RNA sample was fully reverse transcribed, so sequencing captured expressed TCRB transcripts. Sequencing used immunoSEQ multiplex PCR; TCRdb keeps in-frame clones, though not all of them. The repertoire holds more than 350,000 clones, with roughly an eighth as singletons. Specimen: naive CD4+ T cells from blood. Receptors were obtained from a woman under 30 in good health.

Of note for this clone: One junction end disagrees with the germline gene, perhaps due to a read error. The rearrangement uses TRBV6-5 and TRBJ1-1, with 10 bases identical to TRBD1. CDR1 and CDR2 from the germline V gene are MNHEY and SVGAGI. The CDR3 has 14 residues. CDR3 sequence (DNA): TGTGCCATCAGTGACAGGGGGCGAAGAACTGAAGCTTTCTTT. It encodes CAISDRGRRTEAFF.

There are a few counts of this clone. The sample holds other DNA sequences that translate to the same CDR3. The chain couples TRBV7-9 to TRBJ1-1; 10 positions match TRBD1. J was trimmed by 2 bases and V by 1 base; bases with no gene match: 1. The V gene's germline CDR1 is SEHNR and CDR2 FQNEAQ (reference sequence). The CDR3 extends over 15 amino acids. CDR3 in DNA: TGTGCCAGCAGCTTAGGGGACAGGGGTAACACTGAAGCTTTCTTT. Translating gives CASSLGDRGNTEAFF.

As concerns this clone: The sample contains more than one DNA sequence encoding this CDR3. The J gene is TRBJ1-5, the V gene TRBV10-3, with D unresolved. Germline V gives CDR1 ENHRY, CDR2 SYGVKD. V was trimmed by 0 bases and J by 7 bases, leaving 7 bases between them. This CDR3 contains 13 residues. The CDR3 protein is CAISESVGQPQHF. In nucleotides, the CDR3 is TGTGCCATCAGTGAGTCGGTTGGACAGCCCCAGCATTTT.

This clone was detected only a few times. The chain is built from TRBV5-1 and TRBJ1-1; no clear D gene. The V end was cut by 5 bases, the J end by 4 bases, with 15 bases between. Per the germline V gene, CDR1 is SGHRS and CDR2 is YFSETQ. The CDR3 is made up of 14 amino acids. The CDR3 reads CASRSTVGITEAFF. The CDR3 DNA reads as TGCGCCAGCAGATCCACAGTGGGTATCACTGAAGCTTTCTTT.

This clone appeared once. The J gene is TRBJ2-2, the V gene TRBV5-1; no firm D call. Trimming left V 0 bases short and J 4 bases short, with 13 bases between. CDR1 and CDR2 from the germline V gene are SGHRS and YFSETQ. The CDR3 extends over 16 amino acids. Here the CDR3 DNA reads TGCGCCAGCAGCTTGGCCCGGGTGGACGGCACCGGGGAGCTGTTTTTT. This gives the protein CASSLARVDGTGELFF. The complete variable domain, with remaining parts taken from reference TRBV5-1 and TRBJ2-2, reads KAGVTQTPRYLIKTRGQQVTLSCSPISGHRSVSWYQQTPGQGLQFLFEYFSETQRNKGNFPGRFSGRQFSNSRSEMNVSTLELGDSALYLCASSLARVDGTGELFFGEGSRLTVL.

The chain links TRBV9 to TRBJ1-2, with 10 bases matching TRBD1. CDR1 is SGDLS and CDR2 is YYNGEE in the germline V gene. Unmatched junction bases numbered 9, after V lost 3 bases and J lost 7 bases. This CDR3 contains 15 residues. The DNA of the CDR3 is TGTGCCAGCAGCGCCCGGGACAGGGGACCTTCTGGCTACACCTTC. This sequence encodes CASSARDRGPSGYTF.

This chain joins TRBV18 and TRBJ1-2, with D possibly being TRBD1 (6 bases). Germline assignment: CDR1 KGHSH and CDR2 LQKENI. The CDR3 loop spans 13 amino acids. Trimming removed 5 bases at V and 4 bases at J, with 11 bases between. The CDR3 is CASSAGDGYGYTF. The CDR3 nucleotides read TGTGCCAGCTCAGCAGGGGATGGCTATGGCTACACCTTC.

This clone was picked up a small number of times. The chain carries TRBV4-1 and TRBJ2-5, with 10 bases fitting TRBD2. The CDR3 is 15 residues long. V trimming: 4 bases; J trimming: 4 bases; junction bases outside the gene matches: 6. Germline lookup yields CDR1 MGHRA and CDR2 YSYEKL. CDR3 loop: CASSLAGGYLETQYF. The CDR3 nucleotides are TGCGCCAGCAGCCTAGCGGGGGGTTATTTAGAGACCCAGTACTTC.

This clone was observed a handful of times. The chain carries TRBV9 and TRBJ2-6, with TRBD2 identical over 7 bases. The V gene's germline CDR1 is SGDLS and CDR2 YYNGEE. V lost 6 bases to trimming and J lost 0 bases; unmatched junction nucleotides: 18. The CDR3 is 20 residues long. This CDR3 reads CASTKGSGLPFGSGANVLTF. In nucleotides, the CDR3 is TGTGCCAGCACCAAGGGTAGCGGGCTACCCTTCGGCTCTGGGGCCAACGTCCTGACTTTC. Together with reference TRBV9 and TRBJ2-6, the CDR3 gives the full variable domain: DSGVTQTPKHLITATGQRVTLRCSPRSGDLSVYWYQQSLDQGLQFLIQYYNGEERAKGNILERFSAQQFPDLHSELNLSSLELGDSALYFCASTKGSGLPFGSGANVLTFGAGSRLTVL.

This clone was seen a handful of times. The chain recombines TRBV6-6 with TRBJ1-1; D uncertain. The CDR3 runs 14 residues. The germline CDR1 and CDR2 sequences are MNHNY and SVGAGI (reference sequence). Trimming shortened V by 6 bases and J by 3 bases, and 14 bases separated the two germline ends. The CDR3 here is CASSRLLRDTEAFF. As DNA, the CDR3 is TGTGCCAGCAGCCGCTTGCTGAGGGACACTGAAGCTTTCTTT.

This rearrangement joins TRBV7-2 to TRBJ2-2; D could derive from TRBD1 or TRBD2 (5 bases each). Germline CDR1 SGHTA, CDR2 FQGNSA. Trimming took 0 bases from V and 7 from J, leaving 12 bases between them. This CDR3 contains 15 residues. The CDR3 reads CASSLAAGAGGELFF. The CDR3, as DNA: TGTGCCAGCAGCTTAGCAGCCGGGGCTGGCGGGGAGCTGTTTTTT. The whole variable domain, remainder taken from reference TRBV7-2 and TRBJ2-2, is GAGVSQSPSNKVTEKGKDVELRCDPISGHTALYWYRQSLGQGLEFLIYFQGNSAPDKSGLPSDRFSAERTGGSVSTLTIQRTQQEDSAVYLCASSLAAGAGGELFFGEGSRLTVL.

Remarks on this clone: Distinct nucleotide sequences in the sample also encode this CDR3. DNA of the CDR3: TGTGCCAGCAGCTTAGTTTCGCAGGGTCTCCAGTCTGGGGCCAACGTCCTGACTTTC. It specifies CASSLVSQGLQSGANVLTF. The rearrangement uses TRBV5-6 and TRBJ2-6, with D perhaps matching TRBD1 (5 bases). The ends were cut back, 2 bases at V and 1 base at J, with 19 bases in the middle. The germline gives CDR1 SGHDT, CDR2 YYEEEE. The CDR3 loop spans 19 amino acids.

Note on this clone: Different DNA sequences within this sample yield the same CDR3. The genes are TRBV29-1 and TRBJ1-5; 7 bases align to TRBD1. Per the germline V gene, CDR1 is SQVTM and CDR2 is ANQGSEA. The CDR3 has 13 residues. V trimming: 4 bases; J trimming: 0 bases; junction bases outside the gene matches: 0. CDR3 nucleotides: TGCAGCGTTGCAGGGGGTAGCAATCAGCCCCAGCATTTT. This encodes CSVAGGSNQPQHF.

CDR3 nucleotides: TGTGCCAGTAGGAGAGACAATGAGCAGTTCTTC. This encodes CASRRDNEQFF. This chain uses TRBV19 with TRBJ2-1, with D unresolved. Trimming pared 6 bases from V and 5 bases from J, leaving 5 bases between. This CDR3 region has 11 residues. Germline V gene lookup returns CDR1 LNHDA and CDR2 SQIVND (reference sequence).

This clone has just a few counts. V usage is TRBV28 and J usage is TRBJ1-2, with no clear D. V was clipped by 7 bases and J by 8 bases, with 14 bases between them. From germline, CDR1 is MDHEN and CDR2 SYDVKM. The CDR3 loop spans 12 amino acids. The CDR3 region is CASTSIGVGYTF. CDR3 in DNA: TGTGCCAGCACCTCAATCGGGGTCGGCTACACCTTC.